What follows describes a single TCR beta chain. Antigen: not known. Trimming removed 5 bases from V and 9 bases from J, with 14 bases in between. Looked up from germline, CDR1 is DFQATT and CDR2 is SNEGSKA (reference sequence). This CDR3 region has 12 residues. Via MiXCR, TCRdb re-called the 5' RACE reads, giving one row per CDR3 protein. This sample carries about 310,000 distinct CDR3 sequences, around 3.9% of them seen once, and the ten largest clones take about a quarter. The sample is drawn from a study of T cells after yellow fever vaccination. Study results and caveats: Post-booster reappearance was seen for most primary-vaccination clones (about 95% CD4, about 90% CD8). The secondary response showed a weaker magnitude and a faster peak, day 5 versus 15.

The sequence derives from a man aged 18-30 years who received the YFV17D yellow fever vaccine. Specimen: PBMCs, collected on the day of the yellow fever booster vaccination. V and J are TRBV20-1 and TRBJ1-5, with D tentatively TRBD1 (5 bases). CDR3 sequence: CSALDSSGPQHF. The CDR3 nucleotides read TGCAGTGCTCTCGACAGTTCCGGGCCCCAGCATTTT.